The 21 T cell receptor beta chains reported below all come from one sample, sequenced in a study of cytomegalovirus exposure and HLA in healthy donors. The PCR had 60 Vbeta and 13 Jbeta primers. Repertoires were generated with immunoSEQ multiplex PCR, while TCRdb's copy carries only in-frame clones and drops some. The table records approximately 120,000 clones, less than 90% of them present only once. Sequenced input: PBMCs. The receptors originated from a man in his late teens or twenties in good health and CMV-seropositive.

The gene calls are TRBV10-3 and TRBJ1-1; a weak D match, TRBD1 (5 bases). Germline V lookup: CDR1 ENHRY, CDR2 SYGVKD. V was clipped by 3 bases and J by 4 bases, with 9 bases between them. The CDR3 has 13 amino acids. The CDR3 region is CAISDSGATEAFF. The DNA for the CDR3 is TGTGCCATCAGTGACTCTGGGGCCACTGAAGCTTTCTTT.

The chain carries TRBV13 and TRBJ1-2, with 10 positions matching TRBD1. Losses at the gene ends were 7 bases for V and 7 bases for J; bases not matched to a gene: 6. The CDR3 length is 13 residues. CDR1 PRHDT and CDR2 FYEKMQ come from the germline V gene (reference sequence). CDR3 nucleotide sequence: TGTGCCAGCAACGGACAGGGGGGCTCTGGCTACACCTTC. Amino acid sequence: CASNGQGGSGYTF.

This chain connects TRBV9 to TRBJ1-2; the D gene is possibly TRBD1 (6 bases). Trimming cost V 3 bases and J 8 bases, with 20 bases left between them. This CDR3 has 15 amino acids. Looked up from germline, CDR1 is SGDLS and CDR2 is YYNGEE. The CDR3 coding sequence is TGTGCCAGCAGCGCCTCGACAGGATCTCTGGGCGGCTACACCTTC. This sequence encodes CASSASTGSLGGYTF.

V gene TRBV5-6 combines with J gene TRBJ2-3, with a possible D match to TRBD1 (6 bases). Trimming cost V 2 bases and J 4 bases, with 11 bases left between them. This CDR3 is built from 14 residues. Germline V CDR1 and CDR2: SGHDT, YYEEEE. CDR3 region: CASSLGRGPDTQYF. CDR3 in DNA: TGTGCCAGCAGCTTAGGCAGGGGCCCAGATACGCAGTATTTT.

J is TRBJ1-2 and V is TRBV5-1; D gene ambiguous. Germline V CDR1 and CDR2: SGHRS, YFSETQ. The V end was cut by 4 bases, the J end by 6 bases, with 19 bases between. CDR3 length: 15 amino acids. The CDR3 DNA reads TGCGCCAGCAGCCCGTACAACACCCCGGGTGATGGCTACACCTTC. As protein: CASSPYNTPGDGYTF.

The chain links TRBV5-5 to TRBJ1-2; possibly TRBD1 for D (5 bases). CDR1 SGHKS and CDR2 YYEKEE come from the germline V gene (reference sequence). V lost 3 bases, J lost 1 base, and 10 bases lay in between. This CDR3 comprises 14 residues. CDR3 bases: TGTGCCAGCAGCTGGGGGGACGATAACTATGGCTACACCTTC. Translation: CASSWGDDNYGYTF.

In the case of this clone: The junction departs from germline at one end; a sequencing error may be responsible. The chain couples TRBV7-9 to TRBJ1-1; no clear D. The CDR3 length is 12 residues. Germline V gives CDR1 SEHNR, CDR2 FQNEAQ (reference sequence). CDR3 nucleotide sequence: TGTTCCAGCAGCTTCGTCGGGAGTGAAGCTTTCTTT. As protein: CSSSFVGSEAFF.

This rearrangement joins TRBV10-2 to TRBJ2-5; D might be TRBD2 (5 bases). Trimming removed 0 bases from V and 4 bases from J, with 9 bases in between. The CDR3 extends over 14 amino acids. Germline CDR1 reads WSHSY; CDR2 reads SAAADI. This CDR3 is CASSESAGLETQYF. As DNA, the CDR3 is TGCGCCAGCAGTGAGTCGGCGGGTTTAGAGACCCAGTACTTC.

There are a few counts of this clone. This chain connects TRBV9 to TRBJ1-3, with 7 bases matching TRBD1. CDR3 size: 15 residues. The germline CDR1 and CDR2 sequences are SGDLS and YYNGEE. Trimming cost V 4 bases and J 4 bases; bases outside gene matches: 8. The DNA of the CDR3 is TGTGCCAGCAGCCCACAGACAGGGAGCGGAAACACCATATATTTT. It yields the protein CASSPQTGSGNTIYF.

The chain recombines TRBV29-1 with TRBJ2-3; 7 bases align to TRBD1. This CDR3 region has 14 residues. The V and J ends lost 4 bases and 6 bases, in that order; junction bases with no gene match: 10. Germline CDR1 reads SQVTM; CDR2 reads ANQGSEA. The chain's CDR3 is CSVGGTASSDTQYF. As DNA, the CDR3 is TGCAGCGTTGGTGGGACAGCCAGTTCGGATACGCAGTATTTT.

Here the CDR3 reads CASSQGVGEQFF. In DNA, the CDR3 is TGTGCCAGCAGCCAAGGGGTAGGTGAGCAGTTCTTC. The chain has TRBV11-1 and TRBJ2-1, with D perhaps matching TRBD1 (5 bases). The germline V and J ends were trimmed by 5 bases and 9 bases, with 11 bases remaining between them. The CDR3 sequence is 12 residues long. The germline V gene has CDR1 SGHAT and CDR2 FQDESV (reference sequence).

This chain uses TRBV6-4 with TRBJ2-3; 9 positions agree with TRBD1. V lost 6 bases and J lost 2; bases outside the gene matches: 6. CDR1 MRHNA and CDR2 SNTAGT come from the germline V gene. The CDR3 runs 15 residues. The CDR3 loop reads CASSEGQGDTDTQYF. The DNA of the CDR3 is TGTGCCAGCAGCGAGGGACAGGGTGACACAGATACGCAGTATTTT.

The V call is TRBV7-9, the J call TRBJ1-6; 11 nucleotides agree with TRBD1. This CDR3 comprises 17 residues. V lost 5 bases, J lost 10 bases, and 13 bases stayed unmatched. CDR1 SEHNR and CDR2 FQNEAQ come from the germline V gene (reference sequence). The CDR3, as DNA: TGTGCCAGCAGCGAGGGACAGGGGGAAGGAGGCCACTCACCCCTCCACTTT. It specifies CASSEGQGEGGHSPLHF.

The rearrangement links TRBV2 to TRBJ1-3; unclear D gene. This CDR3 has 13 residues. CDR1 and CDR2 from the germline V gene are SNHLY and FYNNEI. Trimming stripped 7 bases from V and 2 bases from J, with 9 bases between. The CDR3 protein is CASKKGAGNTIYF. In DNA, the CDR3 is TGTGCCAGCAAGAAGGGAGCTGGAAACACCATATATTTT.

The V gene is TRBV4-1, the J gene TRBJ2-3; 9 positions agree with TRBD2. Germline CDR1 is MGHRA and CDR2 is YSYEKL. The CDR3 consists of 15 residues. The junction had 3 bases not matched to a gene; V was cut back by 2 bases and J by 3 bases. CDR3 sequence: CASSQLAGSTDTQYF. The CDR3 region has the DNA TGCGCCAGCAGCCAACTAGCGGGGAGTACAGATACGCAGTATTTT.

The rearrangement links TRBV6-5 to TRBJ2-2; D possibly corresponds to TRBD2 (6 bases). Germline V lookup: CDR1 MNHEY, CDR2 SVGAGI. With 0 bases removed from V and 7 bases from J, the gap between germline ends came to 12 bases. This CDR3 spans 15 amino acids. CDR3 sequence reads: CASSYSNGGRGELFF. For the CDR3, the DNA is TGTGCCAGCAGTTACTCGAACGGGGGTCGCGGGGAGCTGTTTTTT.

The chain has TRBV2 and TRBJ2-5; TRBD2 matches at 11 bases. The CDR3 has 16 residues. CDR1 SNHLY and CDR2 FYNNEI come from the germline V gene. J gave up 3 bases and V 4 bases, and 7 bases lay outside the gene matches. The CDR3 is CASSGGLAGGKETQYF. The DNA of the CDR3 is TGTGCCAGCAGTGGAGGGCTAGCGGGGGGCAAAGAGACCCAGTACTTC.

The gene calls are TRBV9 and TRBJ2-7, with TRBD2 identical over 14 bases. The germline V gene encodes CDR1 SGDLS and CDR2 YYNGEE. The CDR3 spans 14 residues. The V gene end was trimmed by 4 bases and the J gene end by 10 bases; junction bases not matched to a gene: 7. CDR3 protein: CASSPGTSGGTQYF. In DNA form, the CDR3 reads TGTGCCAGCAGCCCCGGGACTAGCGGGGGCACCCAGTACTTC. The full variable domain, in which reference TRBV9 and TRBJ2-7 provide the parts outside the CDR3, is DSGVTQTPKHLITATGQRVTLRCSPRSGDLSVYWYQQSLDQGLQFLIQYYNGEERAKGNILERFSAQQFPDLHSELNLSSLELGDSALYFCASSPGTSGGTQYFGPGTRLTVT.

This clone was detected a few times. This chain joins TRBV5-6 and TRBJ2-3, with 9 nucleotides matching TRBD2. With 6 bases clipped from V and 7 bases from J, the junction kept 6 bases outside the gene matches. The CDR3 consists of 13 residues. The V gene's germline CDR1 is SGHDT and CDR2 YYEEEE. The CDR3 DNA reads as TGTGCCAGCAAGGCGGGGGGGCTAAATACGCAGTATTTT. Its translation: CASKAGGLNTQYF.

This clone showed up just once. The rearrangement uses TRBV4-1 and TRBJ1-6, with D unresolved. Germline V CDR1 and CDR2: MGHRA, YSYEKL. CDR3 length: 15 amino acids. The V end lost 0 bases, the J end lost 4 bases, and 7 bases lay between the germline ends. CDR3 in DNA: TGCGCCAGCAGCCAAGATCGGAGATATAATTCACCCCTCCACTTT. It encodes CASSQDRRYNSPLHF.

The chain joins TRBV28 to TRBJ2-2; D unclear. There are 13 residues in the CDR3. The germline gives CDR1 MDHEN, CDR2 SYDVKM. Trimming stripped 1 base from V and 6 bases from J, with 6 bases between. The CDR3 loop reads CASSLFTAGELFF. CDR3 sequence (DNA): TGTGCCAGCAGTTTATTCACAGCCGGGGAGCTGTTTTTT. Complete variable domain (other parts from reference TRBV28 and TRBJ2-2): DVKVTQSSRYLVKRTGEKVFLECVQDMDHENMFWYRQDPGLGLRLIYFSYDVKMKEKGDIPEGYSVSREKKERFSLILESASTNQTSMYLCASSLFTAGELFFGEGSRLTVL.